A selection of T cell receptor beta chains follows, all from one sample in a study of cytomegalovirus exposure and HLA in healthy donors. This table comes from immunoSEQ multiplex PCR, and its TCRdb copy is limited to in-frame clones, with some not included. The sample includes around 79,000 clones, roughly 73% of them seen just once. Sequencing was carried out using PBMCs. These receptor sequences come from a woman in her 40s in good health and CMV-seropositive. Each CDR3 is given with its conserved first and last residue. The D gene is left open where the match is weak. Size tells how often a clone was seen (once, few, many) or the class of an expanded clone, and some rows leave it out.

D: NA; V: TRBV25-1; size: few; J: TRBJ1-2; DNA: TGTGCCAGCAGCCGGGGGACCTACTATGGCTACACCTTC; CDR3: CASSRGTYYGYTF
D: NA; V: TRBV19; size: NA; J: TRBJ2-2; DNA: TGTGCCAGTAGTATTGCCGCGTCGAGTAGCGTCACCGGGGAGCTGTTTTTT; CDR3: CASSIAASSSVTGELFF
D: TRBD1; V: TRBV7-2; size: once; J: TRBJ2-4; DNA: TGTGCCAGCAGCTCACAGGGGGGTTCGGGCAAAAACATTCAGTACTTC; CDR3: CASSSQGGSGKNIQYF
D: TRBD1; V: TRBV27; size: few; J: TRBJ2-5; DNA: TGTGCCAGCACCCAGGGAGGGACAGGGGGCACCCAAGAGACCCAGTACTTC; CDR3: CASTQGGTGGTQETQYF
D: TRBD1; V: TRBV6-5; size: NA; J: TRBJ1-1; DNA: TGTGCCAGCAGTTACCGCCGACAGGGGGTGAGCACTGAAGCTTTCTTT; CDR3: CASSYRRQGVSTEAFF
D: TRBD1; V: TRBV5-1; size: NA; J: TRBJ1-3; DNA: TGCGCCAGCAGCTTGAAGGGACAGGGAAACACCATATATTTT; CDR3: CASSLKGQGNTIYF
D: TRBD1; V: TRBV29-1; size: NA; J: TRBJ2-3; DNA: TGCAGCGTTGTGTATTTAGGGACAGTAGTTTATACGCAGTATTTT; CDR3: CSVVYLGTVVYTQYF
D: TRBD1; V: TRBV15; size: NA; J: TRBJ2-1; DNA: TGTGCCACCAGCAGAGGGTACGTTACAGGGGGCGAGTTCTTC; CDR3: CATSRGYVTGGEFF
D: TRBD1; V: TRBV6-5; size: few; J: TRBJ1-1; DNA: TGTGCCAGCAGTTATCGAGACAGGGCTGAAGCTTTCTTT; CDR3: CASSYRDRAEAFF
D: TRBD1; V: TRBV6-5; size: NA; J: TRBJ2-3; DNA: TGTGCCAGCAGTATCCAGGGGGATTTTGATACGCAGTATTTT; CDR3: CASSIQGDFDTQYF
D: TRBD1; V: TRBV2; size: NA; J: TRBJ2-5; DNA: TGTGCCACCCTCGAAACCCCCACCCGACAGCAGGGGGCACAAGAGACCCAGTACTTC; CDR3: CATLETPTRQQGAQETQYF
D: TRBD1; V: TRBV6-5; size: NA; J: TRBJ1-4; DNA: TGTGCCAGCAGTAGACAGGGAAGGGAAAAACTGTTTTTT; CDR3: CASSRQGREKLFF
D: TRBD1; V: TRBV7-9; size: few; J: TRBJ1-2; DNA: TGTGCCAGCAGCCCCGGACAGGGGGTTTCTTTAGACTATGGCTACACCTTC; CDR3: CASSPGQGVSLDYGYTF
D: NA; V: TRBV10-2; size: NA; J: TRBJ2-1; DNA: TGCGCCACCAGAACCGGCGGCCCCTACAATGAGCAGTTCTTC; CDR3: CATRTGGPYNEQFF
D: TRBD2; V: TRBV6-5; size: NA; J: TRBJ2-1; DNA: TGTGCCAGCAGTTACCATATTAGCGGGGACCAGTTCTTC; CDR3: CASSYHISGDQFF
D: TRBD1; V: TRBV5-1; size: few; J: TRBJ1-2; DNA: TGCGCCAGCAGCTCCACCGGGACAGGTCATGGCTACACCTTC; CDR3: CASSSTGTGHGYTF
D: NA; V: TRBV5-5; size: NA; J: TRBJ2-4; DNA: TGTGCCAGCAGCTTGGGCCGGGGAGACATTCAGTACTTC; CDR3: CASSLGRGDIQYF
D: TRBD1; V: TRBV5-1; size: NA; J: TRBJ2-5; DNA: TGCGCCAGCAGCAGGGACAGGGAAGAGACCCAGTACTTC; CDR3: CASSRDREETQYF
D: TRBD1; V: TRBV6-5; size: NA; J: TRBJ1-2; DNA: TGTGCCAGCACGAAGACAGGGTCTAACTATGGCTACACCTTC; CDR3: CASTKTGSNYGYTF
D: NA; V: TRBV15; size: NA; J: TRBJ1-4; DNA: TGTGCCACCAGCGCGGGTTACAGTTTAGAACTGTTTTTT; CDR3: CATSAGYSLELFF
D: TRBD2; V: TRBV5-4; size: NA; J: TRBJ2-1; DNA: TGTGCCAGCAGCTCCGCACTAGCGGGGGGACACAATGAGCAGTTCTTC; CDR3: CASSSALAGGHNEQFF
D: NA; V: TRBV14; size: NA; J: TRBJ2-2; DNA: TGTGCCAGCAGCCGTGCGAGGAGTTACACCGGGGAGCTGTTTTTT; CDR3: CASSRARSYTGELFF
D: NA; V: TRBV14; size: NA; J: TRBJ2-3; DNA: TGTGCCAGCAGAGAAACTAGCACAGATACGCAGTATTTT; CDR3: CASRETSTDTQYF
D: NA; V: TRBV7-9; size: NA; J: TRBJ1-1; DNA: TGTGCCAGCAGCTTAGTAACCTCGGGCGGACAGAACACTGAAGCTTTCTTT; CDR3: CASSLVTSGGQNTEAFF
D: NA; V: TRBV2; size: once; J: TRBJ1-5; DNA: TGTGCCAGCAGTCCCAGTCAGCCCCAGCATTTT; CDR3: CASSPSQPQHF
D: NA; V: TRBV18; size: NA; J: TRBJ2-4; DNA: TGTGCCAGCTCACGGGGCGACAGTCTTCAGTACTTC; CDR3: CASSRGDSLQYF
D: NA; V: TRBV6-1; size: NA; J: TRBJ2-7; DNA: TGTGCCAGCAGTGAGATGAAGGGGCCCTACGAGCAGTACTTC; CDR3: CASSEMKGPYEQYF
D: NA; V: TRBV29-1; size: NA; J: TRBJ2-3; DNA: TGCAGCTTCAGGGGCACAGATACGCAGTATTTT; CDR3: CSFRGTDTQYF
D: NA; V: TRBV27; size: NA; J: TRBJ1-5; DNA: TGTGCCAGCAGTTTACAGGGGATCAATCAGCCCCAGCATTTT; CDR3: CASSLQGINQPQHF
D: TRBD1; V: TRBV7-9; size: NA; J: TRBJ1-1; DNA: TGTGCCAGCAGCTTAGTACAGGGGGGCACTGAAGCTTTCTTT; CDR3: CASSLVQGGTEAFF
D: NA; V: TRBV7-3; size: NA; J: TRBJ2-7; DNA: TGTGCCAGCAGCTTAGGGGCGGGGACCGACTACGAGCAGTACTTC; CDR3: CASSLGAGTDYEQYF
D: NA; V: TRBV7-2; size: few; J: TRBJ1-1; DNA: TGTGCCAGCAGCTTATCGGGAACCAAGAACACTGAAGCTTTCTTT; CDR3: CASSLSGTKNTEAFF
D: TRBD1; V: TRBV5-5; size: NA; J: TRBJ1-2; DNA: TGTGCCAGCAGCTTCACCACAGGGGTCTACGATGGCTACACCTTC; CDR3: CASSFTTGVYDGYTF
D: NA; V: TRBV7-2; size: few; J: TRBJ1-5; DNA: TGTGCCAGCAGCTTTTCATCCAGAACTAATAGCAATCAGCCCCAGCATTTT; CDR3: CASSFSSRTNSNQPQHF
D: TRBD1; V: TRBV19; size: NA; J: TRBJ2-7; DNA: TGTGCCAGTAGTATCTTGACAGGGACAGGCTACGAGCAGTACTTC; CDR3: CASSILTGTGYEQYF
D: NA; V: TRBV7-9; size: NA; J: TRBJ1-3; DNA: TGTGCCAGCAGCCACTCTGAGTTGGTCTCTGGAAACACCATATATTTT; CDR3: CASSHSELVSGNTIYF
D: NA; V: TRBV4-2; size: NA; J: TRBJ2-1; DNA: TGTGCCAGCAGCCGAGGGGGGGCCTCCTACAATGAGCAGTTCTTC; CDR3: CASSRGGASYNEQFF
D: NA; V: TRBV7-8; size: few; J: TRBJ2-7; DNA: TGTGCCAGCAGCTTAGGGAGGTTTTACGAGCAGTACTTC; CDR3: CASSLGRFYEQYF
D: NA; V: TRBV25-1; size: once; J: TRBJ1-3; DNA: TGTGCCAGCAGTGAAATTAGTGCGCTCTCTGGAAACACCATATATTTT; CDR3: CASSEISALSGNTIYF
D: TRBD1; V: TRBV6-5; size: few; J: TRBJ1-1; DNA: TGTGCCAGCAGGTGGACAGGGGGGGCCAACACTGAAGCTTTCTTT; CDR3: CASRWTGGANTEAFF
D: TRBD2; V: TRBV4-1; size: NA; J: TRBJ2-1; DNA: TGCGCCAGCAGCCAACCCGGGACTAGGTCCAATGAGCAGTTCTTC; CDR3: CASSQPGTRSNEQFF
D: TRBD1; V: TRBV7-9; size: NA; J: TRBJ2-1; DNA: TGTGCCAGCAGCGTGACAGGGCCCTACAATGAGCAGTTCTTC; CDR3: CASSVTGPYNEQFF
D: TRBD2; V: TRBV28; size: NA; J: TRBJ2-1; DNA: TGTGCCAGCAGTTTATTGGGCGGGAGCTCCTACAATGAGCAGTTCTTC; CDR3: CASSLLGGSSYNEQFF
D: NA; V: TRBV10-3; size: NA; J: TRBJ2-1; DNA: TGTGCCATCAGTGAGTCCGGTGAAAAAAATGAGCAGTTCTTC; CDR3: CAISESGEKNEQFF
D: TRBD1; V: TRBV7-8; size: NA; J: TRBJ1-1; DNA: TGTGCCAGCAGCCCCGAGGGGGCTAAGTTTGAAGCTTTCTTT; CDR3: CASSPEGAKFEAFF
D: NA; V: TRBV19; size: NA; J: TRBJ1-2; DNA: TGTGCCAGTAGTAAGTTACGGACATATGGCTACACCTTC; CDR3: CASSKLRTYGYTF
D: TRBD1; V: TRBV4-1; size: NA; J: TRBJ2-7; DNA: TGCGCCAGCAGCCTCACCGGACAGGGTCCCTACGAGCAGTACTTC; CDR3: CASSLTGQGPYEQYF
D: NA; V: TRBV18; size: NA; J: TRBJ2-7; DNA: TGTGCCAGCTCACCGCGGGCCTACGAGCAGTACTTC; CDR3: CASSPRAYEQYF
D: NA; V: TRBV29-1; size: NA; J: TRBJ1-1; DNA: TGCAGCGTGATGGGACACACAACAAGGGACACTGAAGCTTTCTTT; CDR3: CSVMGHTTRDTEAFF
D: TRBD1; V: TRBV7-2; size: NA; J: TRBJ2-7; DNA: TGTGCCAGCAGCTTAAGAAGGACAGGCTTGGACGAGCAGTACTTC; CDR3: CASSLRRTGLDEQYF
D: TRBD1; V: TRBV5-4; size: NA; J: TRBJ1-4; DNA: TGTGCCAGCAGCTTGCCGGGACAGGGCGAAAAACTGTTTTTT; CDR3: CASSLPGQGEKLFF
D: NA; V: TRBV7-8; size: NA; J: TRBJ1-1; DNA: TGTGCCAGCAGCGGAAGACCGCGGGACACTGAAGCTTTCTTT; CDR3: CASSGRPRDTEAFF
D: TRBD1; V: TRBV7-9; size: NA; J: TRBJ1-2; DNA: TGTGCCAGCAGCCCACAGGGGCCCTATGGCTACACCTTC; CDR3: CASSPQGPYGYTF
D: TRBD1; V: TRBV5-1; size: once; J: TRBJ1-1; DNA: TGCGCCAGCAGCTCACAGGGGGCAGAGACTGAAGCTTTCTTT; CDR3: CASSSQGAETEAFF
D: TRBD1; V: TRBV2; size: NA; J: TRBJ1-3; DNA: TGTGCCGGAACAGGGGGATACAACGGAAACACCATATATTTT; CDR3: CAGTGGYNGNTIYF
D: TRBD1; V: TRBV18; size: NA; J: TRBJ2-7; DNA: TGTGCCAGCTCACCGGGACAGGGTGGATCCTACGAGCAGTACTTC; CDR3: CASSPGQGGSYEQYF
D: NA; V: TRBV5-1; size: NA; J: TRBJ2-5; DNA: TGCGCCAGCAGCTCGAACCCCGGTAGAGAGACCCAGTACTTC; CDR3: CASSSNPGRETQYF
D: TRBD1; V: TRBV5-1; size: once; J: TRBJ1-5; DNA: TGCGCCAGCAGCTGGGACAGGCCTAGCAATCAGCCCCAGCATTTT; CDR3: CASSWDRPSNQPQHF
D: NA; V: TRBV4-3; size: NA; J: TRBJ1-1; DNA: TGCGCCAGCAGCCAAGAATTAATCACTGAAGCTTTCTTT; CDR3: CASSQELITEAFF
D: NA; V: TRBV27; size: few; J: TRBJ2-7; DNA: TGTGCCAGCAGTTTGCACCGCTCAGACTCCTACGAGCAGTACTTC; CDR3: CASSLHRSDSYEQYF